Listed below are T cell receptor beta chains from one sample, sequenced in a study of tumor-infiltrating lymphocytes in primary liver carcinoma. One entry per CDR3 protein, called by TCRdb with MiXCR from the multiplex PCR reads. In the table there are fewer than 400,000 distinct CDR3 sequences, 60% to 80% of which are singletons. Sequencing input: peripheral blood. The source of these receptors is a man aged 35 to 55 with primary liver carcinoma and hepatitis B virus infection. CDR3s include the opening cysteine and the closing phenylalanine or tryptophan. A D gene is named only where the DNA matches it firmly. Expanded clones get a size class; other rows say once, few or many, or leave the size out.

V,D,size,J,CDR3,DNA
TRBV11-3,TRBD1,-,TRBJ2-2,CASSARDRGRTGELLF,TGTGCCAGTAGCGCACGGGACAGGGGGCGGACCGGGGAGCTGCTTTTT
TRBV28,TRBD1,-,TRBJ2-3,CASSLADRAPDTQYF,TGTGCCAGCAGTTTAGCGGACAGGGCCCCAGATACGCAGTATTTT
TRBV5-1,-,-,TRBJ2-1,CASSSAGANNAQFF,TGCGCCAGCAGCTCCGCGGGGGCCAACAATGCGCAGTTCTTC
TRBV29-1,TRBD1,-,TRBJ1-5,CSVRAGGVNQPQHF,TGCAGCGTCCGAGCAGGGGGCGTTAATCAGCCCCAACATTTT
TRBV11-2,-,-,TRBJ1-2,CASSPAISSYVYTF,TGTGCCAGCAGCCCCGCCATCTCCTCCTATGTATACACCTTC
TRBV5-1,-,few,TRBJ2-1,CASSLKDGSLIYNEQFF,TGCGCCAGCAGCTTAAAGGATGGCAGCCTGATATACAATGAGCAGTTCTTC
TRBV10-2,TRBD1,-,TRBJ2-7,CAISRDRGIDEQNF,TGCGCCATCAGCCGGGACAGGGGTATCGACGAGCAGAACTTC
TRBV12-3/TRBV12-4,-,many,TRBJ1-1,CASSLRRTEAFF,TGTGCCAGCAGTTTGAGAAGGACTGAAGCTTTCTTT
TRBV29-1,-,many,TRBJ2-2,CSVEVVLGTGELFF,TGCAGCGTTGAAGTAGTCTTAGGCACCGGGGAGCTGTTTTTT
TRBV5-1,TRBD2,-,TRBJ2-1,CASSSGTSGAHNEQFF,TGCGCCAGCAGCAGCGGGACTAGCGGAGCCCACAATGAGCAGTTCTTC
TRBV5-1,-,-,TRBJ1-1,CASIPMGLGNTEAFF,TGCGCCAGCATCCCGATGGGACTGGGGAACACTGAAGCTTTCTTT
TRBV28,-,-,TRBJ1-2,CASSLIKTVGLAYGYTF,TGTGCCAGCAGTTTAATAAAGACAGTCGGACTGGCGTATGGCTACACCTTC
TRBV29-1,-,once,TRBJ2-5,CSVAGVDTQYF,TGCAGCGTTGCGGGTGTAGACACCCAGTACTTC
TRBV11-2,-,-,TRBJ2-5,CASRPGQLRETQYF,TGTGCCAGCAGGCCGGGGCAGCTTAGGGAGACCCAGTACTTC
TRBV6-1,TRBD2,few,TRBJ2-7,CASSEGPGLAGAYEQYF,TGTGCCAGCAGTGAAGGACCGGGACTAGCGGGAGCCTACGAGCAGTACTTC
TRBV5-5,-,many,TRBJ1-2,CASSSDTGYGYTF,TGTGCCAGCAGCTCGGACACCGGCTATGGCTACACCTTC
TRBV5-1,-,many,TRBJ2-7,CASSLRPYEQYF,TGCGCCAGCAGCTTGCGCCCCTACGAGCAGTACTTC
TRBV10-3,-,-,TRBJ1-1,CAISDWGTANTEAFF,TGTGCCATCAGTGACTGGGGAACGGCGAACACTGAAGCTTTCTTT
TRBV28,TRBD1,few,TRBJ1-1,CASSLGTDGEAFF,TGTGCCAGCAGTTTAGGGACAGACGGGGAAGCTTTCTTT
TRBV5-4,-,-,TRBJ1-1,CADSYGTQNTEAFF,TGTGCCGACAGCTACGGGACACAGAACACTGAAGCTTTCTTT
TRBV7-8,TRBD1,-,TRBJ2-2,CASSLTGGASTGELFF,TGTGCCAGCAGCTTGACAGGGGGCGCCTCTACCGGGGAGCTGTTTTTT
TRBV11-1,TRBD2,-,TRBJ2-1,CARPGGVEQFF,TGTGCCAGACCGGGAGGGGTTGAGCAGTTCTTC
TRBV6-1,-,-,TRBJ1-2,CTSTPTASNYGYTF,TGTACCAGCACCCCGACAGCCTCTAACTATGGTTACACCTTC
TRBV5-4,TRBD2,-,TRBJ2-1,CASSATSGGNNGQFF,TGTGCCAGCAGCGCCACTAGCGGGGGAAACAATGGGCAGTTCTTC
TRBV11-2,TRBD1,-,TRBJ1-1,CVSSLSGQGGAFF,TGTGTCAGTAGCTTGTCCGGCCAGGGGGGAGCTTTCTTT
TRBV5-1,TRBD2,few,TRBJ2-1,CASSLAPIAGSYNEQFF,TGCGCCAGCAGCTTGGCCCCTATAGCGGGTTCCTACAATGAGCAGTTCTTC
TRBV11-3,-,-,TRBJ2-2,CASSLDRPIAGELFF,TGTGCCAGCAGCTTAGATCGACCGATAGCCGGGGAGCTGTTTTTT
TRBV6-1,-,many,TRBJ2-2,CASSLRGAGPFANTGELFF,TGTGCCAGCTCTCTAAGGGGGGCGGGCCCCTTCGCGAACACCGGGGAGCTGTTTTTT
TRBV10-3,TRBD2,-,TRBJ2-5,CAISESSLVGGETQYF,TGTGCCATCAGTGAGTCGTCGCTAGTGGGAGGGGAGACCCAGTACTTC
TRBV6-1,-,few,TRBJ1-5,CASKLGGRGNQPQHF,TGTGCCAGCAAACTTGGGGGCCGGGGCAATCAGCCCCAGCATTTT
TRBV28,TRBD2,-,TRBJ2-7,CGSSSPGLATRTYEQYF,TGTGGCAGCAGTTCGCCGGGACTAGCGACTAGAACCTACGAGCAGTACTTC
TRBV11-2,-,-,TRBJ1-4,CANSLGGRDTEELFF,TGTGCCAACAGCTTAGGAGGGAGGGATACTGAAGAACTGTTTTTT
TRBV4-2,-,many,TRBJ2-5,CASSPGTPETQYF,TGTGCCAGCAGCCCCGGGACTCCAGAGACCCAGTACTTC
TRBV6-1,-,many,TRBJ1-2,CASTTGGGANYGYTF,TGTGCCAGCACCACCGGGGGGGGAGCAAACTATGGCTACACCTTC
TRBV14,-,few,TRBJ2-1,CASSQVGGNEQFF,TGTGCCAGCAGCCAAGTTGGGGGGAATGAGCAGTTCTTC
TRBV12-3/TRBV12-4,-,-,TRBJ2-3,CASSLTDRQYF,TGTGCCAGCAGTTTAACAGATAGGCAGTATTTT
TRBV29-1,-,-,TRBJ1-2,CNAGQCNYGYTF,TGCAACGCAGGACAGTGCAACTATGGCTACACCTTC
TRBV5-1,TRBD1,few,TRBJ1-1,CASSIGQGVYTEAFF,TGCGCCAGCAGCATCGGACAGGGGGTGTACACTGAAGCTTTCTTT
TRBV6-2/TRBV6-3,-,-,TRBJ1-1,CAGRLTENAEAFF,TGTGCCGGCCGACTGACAGAAAACGCTGAAGCTTTCTTT
TRBV6-5,-,-,TRBJ2-1,CVTREGDSSYNEHFF,TGTGTCACCAGGGAGGGGGACAGCTCCTACAACGAGCATTTCTTC
TRBV4-2,-,-,TRBJ1-6,CVSSQEGGHSYNSPLHF,TGTGTTAGCAGCCAAGAGGGGGGACACTCCTATAATTCACCCCTCCACTTT
TRBV6-2/TRBV6-3,-,-,TRBJ1-5,CASSRDFQDTYQPHHF,TGTGCCAGCAGTCGGGATTTCCAGGACACGTATCAGCCCCATCATTTT
TRBV11-2,-,few,TRBJ2-2,CASSPGRRGLGIGELFF,TGTGCCAGCAGTCCGGGAAGGAGGGGGCTGGGGATCGGGGAGCTGTTTTTT
TRBV5-1,TRBD1,-,TRBJ2-1,CATFPGTGGIYEQFF,TGCGCCACCTTCCCCGGGACAGGGGGCATCTATGAGCAGTTCTTC
TRBV11-2,TRBD1,-,TRBJ2-6,CASSSDRGPGVNVLTF,TGTGCCAGCAGCTCAGACAGGGGGCCTGGGGTCAACGTCCTGACTTTC
TRBV29-1,TRBD2,many,TRBJ2-3,CSVETGLAGVTDTQYF,TGCAGCGTTGAAACGGGACTAGCGGGAGTCACAGATACGCAGTATTTT
TRBV5-4,-,-,TRBJ1-3,CASSSLGGGPTLSSGSTIYF,TGTGCCAGCAGCTCCCTCGGCGGGGGACCAACACTGAGCTCTGGAAGCACCATATATTTT
TRBV5-1,TRBD1,few,TRBJ2-5,CASSLAASTGTGTQYF,TGCGCCAGCAGCTTGGCCGCCTCCACAGGGACAGGGACCCAGTACTTC
TRBV5-4,-,many,TRBJ2-1,CASSLVRRNEQFF,TGTGCCAGCAGCTTGGTCCGGCGAAATGAGCAGTTCTTC
TRBV12-3/TRBV12-4,TRBD1,few,TRBJ2-5,CASRPTGGVYETQYF,TGTGCCAGCAGACCCACAGGGGGCGTTTATGAGACCCAGTACTTC
TRBV6-2/TRBV6-3,-,-,TRBJ1-1,CASRRGGINTEAFF,TGTGCCAGTCGGCGAGGGGGGATAAACACCGAAGCTTTCTTT
TRBV4-2,-,-,TRBJ2-1,CASSQGAGREEQFF,TGTGCCAGCAGCCAAGGGGCAGGGCGAGAGGAGCAGTTCTTC
TRBV12-3/TRBV12-4,-,few,TRBJ1-4,CASSLGSKWGEKLFF,TGTGCCAGCAGTTTGGGCAGTAAGTGGGGCGAAAAACTGTTTTTT
TRBV6-2/TRBV6-3,-,few,TRBJ2-3,CASRPNTDTQYF,TGTGCCAGCAGACCCAACACAGATACGCAGTATTTT